Shown below are 23 T cell receptor beta chains from a single sample sequenced in a study of glioma-infiltrating T cells after dendritic cell vaccination. The assay was immunoSEQ multiplex PCR, and TCRdb's table has in-frame clones only and misses some. Of 45,000 to 60,000 clones in the sample, approximately 83% were seen once. As to time point: after dendritic cell vaccination, including at tumor progression/relapse. This material consisted of blood, taken after dendritic cell vaccination. These receptor sequences come from a human donor with glioblastoma.

J is TRBJ2-4 and V is TRBV19; 8 bases are a match to TRBD1. The CDR3 loop spans 17 amino acids. Germline CDR1 reads LNHDA; CDR2 reads SQIVND (reference sequence). Trimming removed 5 bases from V and 0 bases from J; junction bases left unmatched: 9. In DNA, the CDR3 is TGTGCCAGTAGTCATCGGGGACAGGTTTCAGCCAAAAACATTCAGTACTTC. This gives the protein CASSHRGQVSAKNIQYF.

This clone was detected only a few times. The gene calls are TRBV11-2 and TRBJ2-2; unclear D gene. Germline V CDR1 and CDR2: SGHAT, FQNNGV. Trimming removed 4 bases from V and 2 bases from J, with 2 bases in between. The CDR3 runs 12 residues. The CDR3 DNA is TGTGCCAGCAGCTCAAACACCGGGGAGCTGTTTTTT. It yields the protein CASSSNTGELFF.

The chain joins TRBV6-1 to TRBJ2-2, with no clear D. The CDR3 loop spans 14 amino acids. V lost 7 bases and J lost 1, with 10 bases in between. Germline CDR1 MNHNS, CDR2 SASEGT. CDR3 protein: CASIFGENTGELFF. As DNA, the CDR3 is TGTGCCAGCATTTTCGGAGAGAACACCGGGGAGCTGTTTTTT.

Notes on this clone: The same CDR3 arises from other DNA sequences in this sample as well. The chain carries TRBV13 and TRBJ1-1; no firm D call. Looked up from germline, CDR1 is PRHDT and CDR2 is FYEKMQ (reference sequence). Between the trimmed V and J ends, which lost 2 bases and 6 bases, there was a span of 13 bases. The CDR3 sequence is 14 residues long. The CDR3 bases are TGTGCCAGCAGCTTAAGCCCCTCGGGGTCTGAAGCTTTCTTT. Its protein product is CASSLSPSGSEAFF.

V usage is TRBV18 and J usage is TRBJ2-7, with TRBD1 matching over 8 bases. Germline V gives CDR1 KGHSH, CDR2 LQKENI. V lost 1 base to trimming and J lost 1 base; unmatched junction nucleotides: 9. The CDR3 runs 17 residues. The CDR3 bases are TGTGCCAGCTCACCACGAAGAATCGGGACAGGATCCTACGAGCAGTACTTC. Protein sequence: CASSPRRIGTGSYEQYF.

The chain carries TRBV18 and TRBJ1-2; TRBD1 aligns across 9 bases. The V gene end was trimmed by 4 bases and the J gene end by 8 bases; junction bases not matched to a gene: 14. Looked up from germline, CDR1 is KGHSH and CDR2 is LQKENI. This CDR3 has 16 residues. The CDR3 spells CASSLEPGQGVRGYTF. The CDR3 nucleotides read TGTGCCAGCTCACTCGAACCGGGACAGGGTGTACGGGGCTACACCTTC.

The chain recombines TRBV30 with TRBJ2-7; tentative D call: TRBD1 (6 bases). The CDR3 sequence is 12 residues long. V was shortened by 4 bases and J by 2 bases, with 9 bases between the two germline ends. The germline gives CDR1 GTSNPN, CDR2 SVGIG (reference sequence). Here the CDR3 reads CAWKGDPYEQYF. In DNA form, the CDR3 reads TGTGCCTGGAAGGGGGATCCCTACGAGCAGTACTTC.

Here the CDR3 reads CASSLVGAWDEQFF. The CDR3 DNA reads as TGTGCCAGCAGCTTAGTGGGGGCTTGGGATGAGCAGTTCTTC. The chain couples TRBV7-8 to TRBJ2-1; maybe TRBD1 (6 bases). This CDR3 region has 14 residues. Germline V gene data show CDR1 as SGHVS and CDR2 as FQNEAQ. V lost 1 base to trimming and J lost 8 bases, with 12 bases between them.

V and J are TRBV11-1 and TRBJ2-7; TRBD1 aligns across 10 bases. This CDR3 comprises 14 residues. Germline V gene sequence: CDR1 SGHAT, CDR2 FQDESV (reference sequence). The ends lost 4 bases at V and 1 base at J; junction bases unmatched: 1. This chain's CDR3 is CASSSGQGSYEQYF. Here the CDR3 DNA reads TGTGCCAGCAGCTCGGGACAGGGGTCCTACGAGCAGTACTTC.

This clone showed up just a few times. V gene TRBV6-5 combines with J gene TRBJ1-3; D is perhaps TRBD1 (5 bases). CDR3 length equals 15 residues. Germline assignment: CDR1 MNHEY and CDR2 SVGAGI. Trimming took 7 bases from V and 4 from J, leaving 17 bases between them. CDR3 residues: CASIGSRGLGNTIYF. The DNA for the CDR3 is TGTGCCAGCATAGGGTCAAGGGGATTAGGAAACACCATATATTTT.

The chain couples TRBV25-1 to TRBJ1-5; D is undetermined. Trimming took 3 bases from V and 2 from J, leaving 11 bases between them. Germline CDR1 and CDR2: MGHDK and SYGVNS. The CDR3 consists of 15 residues. DNA of the CDR3: TGTGCCAGCAGTGACGAACAGACCGGCAATCAGCCCCAGCATTTT. This sequence encodes CASSDEQTGNQPQHF.

This rearrangement joins TRBV7-6 to TRBJ2-7; 7 positions match TRBD1. J gave up 9 bases and V 5 bases, and 10 bases lay outside the gene matches. CDR3 length: 13 amino acids. Germline loops: CDR1 SGHVS, CDR2 FNYEAQ. The DNA for the CDR3 is TGTGCCAGCAGCCAGGGCGGACAGGTTGGGCAGTACTTC. Amino acid sequence: CASSQGGQVGQYF.

The V gene is TRBV7-9, the J gene TRBJ2-7; perhaps TRBD1 as D (5 bases). The CDR3 is made up of 19 amino acids. V dropped 2 bases and J dropped 2 bases, with 25 bases sitting between them. Per the germline V gene, CDR1 is SEHNR and CDR2 is FQNEAQ (reference sequence). Here the CDR3 reads CASSLIRAGFHSMTYEQYF. In DNA, the CDR3 is TGTGCCAGCAGCTTAATTCGGGCAGGGTTTCATTCTATGACCTACGAGCAGTACTTC.

This clone was found once. The chain combines TRBV30 with TRBJ1-6, with TRBD1 as a possible D gene (6 bases). Per the germline V gene, CDR1 is GTSNPN and CDR2 is SVGIG (reference sequence). V shed 2 bases and J shed 10 bases, with 18 bases lying between them. The CDR3 is 15 residues long. DNA of the CDR3: TGTGCCTGGAGTCCCGGGGGGACATTCTACTCACCCCTCCACTTT. It encodes CAWSPGGTFYSPLHF.

This sequence joins TRBV11-2 and TRBJ2-2; 11 nucleotides line up with TRBD2. Germline V gives CDR1 SGHAT, CDR2 FQNNGV. The V and J ends lost 5 bases and 12 bases, in that order; junction bases with no gene match: 11. The CDR3 is 15 amino acids. This CDR3 reads CASSPSLSGGAKLFF. For the CDR3, the DNA is TGTGCCAGCAGCCCTTCCCTTAGCGGGGGGGCGAAGCTGTTTTTT. Drawing the rest from reference TRBV11-2 and TRBJ2-2, the complete variable domain is EAGVAQSPRYKIIEKRQSVAFWCNPISGHATLYWYQQILGQGPKLLIQFQNNGVVDDSQLPKDRFSAERLKGVDSTLKIQPAKLEDSAVYLCASSPSLSGGAKLFFGEGSRLTVL.

The chain employs TRBV6-5 and TRBJ1-2; D unclear. Germline V gene sequence: CDR1 MNHEY, CDR2 SVGAGI. The CDR3 is 13 amino acids. Trimming removed 2 bases from V and 4 bases from J, with 8 bases in between. In DNA form, the CDR3 reads TGTGCCAGCAGTTACCAAGGAGGCTATGGCTACACCTTC. Translating gives CASSYQGGYGYTF.

The chain carries TRBV11-3 and TRBJ2-7; D is uncertain. Germline loops: CDR1 SGHNT, CDR2 YENEEA. This CDR3 is 15 amino acids long. Between the trimmed V and J ends, which lost 5 bases and 3 bases, there was a span of 17 bases. CDR3 nucleotide sequence: TGTGCCAGCAGCCAAGGCCAATGGGCGATCTACGAGCAGTACTTC. Its translation is CASSQGQWAIYEQYF.

This clone appeared a few times. The chain employs TRBV7-2 and TRBJ2-5, with TRBD2 matching 10 bases. The CDR3 has 18 amino acids. The ends lost 5 bases at V and 5 bases at J; junction bases unmatched: 17. In germline, CDR1 is SGHTA, CDR2 FQGNSA. The CDR3 DNA sequence: TGTGCCAGCAGCCTCTTAGCGGGGGGTGGGGCGAGATCGGAGACCCAGTACTTC. This codes for CASSLLAGGGARSETQYF.

V gene TRBV28 combines with J gene TRBJ2-5, with 9 bases identical to TRBD1. CDR3 length: 15 residues. Germline V gene data show CDR1 as MDHEN and CDR2 as SYDVKM. Trimming removed 4 bases from V and 5 bases from J; junction bases left unmatched: 8. The CDR3 DNA follows: TGTGCCAGCAGTTCACCGGGACAGGGCGGTGAGACCCAGTACTTC. Protein sequence: CASSSPGQGGETQYF.

The chain employs TRBV19 and TRBJ1-2; TRBD1 aligns across 7 bases. Germline V lookup: CDR1 LNHDA, CDR2 SQIVND (reference sequence). V trimming: 3 bases; J trimming: 4 bases; junction bases outside the gene matches: 5. This CDR3 has 14 amino acids. The CDR3 is CASSIPTGSYGYTF. CDR3 bases: TGTGCCAGTAGTATCCCGACAGGGTCCTATGGCTACACCTTC. Variable domain in full (rest from reference TRBV19 and TRBJ1-2): DGGITQSPKYLFRKEGQNVTLSCEQNLNHDAMYWYRQDPGQGLRLIYYSQIVNDFQKGDIAEGYSVSREKKESFPLTVTSAQKNPTAFYLCASSIPTGSYGYTFGSGTRLTVV.

The chain uses TRBV27 and TRBJ2-1; D possibly corresponds to TRBD2 (6 bases). CDR1 and CDR2 from the germline V gene are MNHEY and SMNVEV (reference sequence). Deletions cut 3 bases from V and 11 bases from J, with 11 bases between. The CDR3 extends over 12 amino acids. In nucleotides, the CDR3 is TGTGCCAGCAGTTTCCGGGGGAACAAGCAGTTCTTC. Amino acid sequence: CASSFRGNKQFF.

The chain is built from TRBV7-2 and TRBJ2-3; 7 bases agree with TRBD1. The ends lost 5 bases at V and 4 bases at J; junction bases unmatched: 3. Germline-derived CDR1 and CDR2 are SGHTA and FQGNSA. The CDR3 totals 13 residues. Here the CDR3 DNA reads TGTGCCAGCAGCGTCGACAGGGCAGATACGCAGTATTTT. This sequence encodes CASSVDRADTQYF.

The rearrangement links TRBV6-6 to TRBJ2-3; TRBD2 matches at 7 bases. The length of the CDR3 is 13 residues. Germline V lookup: CDR1 MNHNY, CDR2 SVGAGI (reference sequence). J lost 3 bases, V lost 10 bases, and 7 bases had no gene match. CDR3 residues: CATSGSTTDTQYF. The CDR3 DNA follows: TGTGCCACTAGCGGCAGCACGACAGATACGCAGTATTTT.